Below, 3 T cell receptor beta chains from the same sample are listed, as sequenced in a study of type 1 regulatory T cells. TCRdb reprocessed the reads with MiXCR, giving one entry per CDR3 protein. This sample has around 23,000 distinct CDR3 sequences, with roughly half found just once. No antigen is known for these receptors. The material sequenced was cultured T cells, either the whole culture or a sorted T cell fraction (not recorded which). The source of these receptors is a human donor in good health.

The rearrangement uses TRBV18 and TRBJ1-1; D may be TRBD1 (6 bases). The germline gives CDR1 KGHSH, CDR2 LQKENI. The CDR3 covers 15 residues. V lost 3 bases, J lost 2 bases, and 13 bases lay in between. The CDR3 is CASSPSGQPNTEAFF. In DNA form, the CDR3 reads TGTGCCAGCTCACCTTCTGGACAGCCAAACACTGAAGCTTTCTTT.

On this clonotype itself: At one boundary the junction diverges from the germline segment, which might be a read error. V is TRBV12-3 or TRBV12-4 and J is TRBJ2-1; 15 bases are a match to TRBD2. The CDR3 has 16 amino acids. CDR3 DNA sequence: TGTGCCAGCACGGGACTAGCGGGGGGCCGATACAATGGGCAGTTCTTC. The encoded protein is CASTGLAGGRYNGQFF.

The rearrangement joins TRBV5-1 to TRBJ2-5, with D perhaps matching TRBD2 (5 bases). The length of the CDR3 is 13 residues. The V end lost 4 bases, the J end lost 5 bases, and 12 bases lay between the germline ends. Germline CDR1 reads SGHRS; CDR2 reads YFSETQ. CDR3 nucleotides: TGCGCCAGCAGCCGGGGTGGTGGTGAGACCCAGTACTTC. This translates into CASSRGGGETQYF.